This TCR beta chain was obtained from a study of T cell repertoires in cytomegalovirus infection (dated by TCRdb to between 2018 and 2020). Background for the entire study: Because public TCR beta signatures pointed to carriage of CMV infection together with the matching HLA type, the HLA type of each donor mattered for the analysis. Study-level results and caveats: The ex vivo response was dominated by HLA-C-restricted CMV-specific TCR beta clonotypes, which also provided the single most frequent clonotype in two of eight donors. In both this cohort and an independent cohort of 352 donors, the cumulative frequency of public TCR beta family members distinguished carriers of CMV infection plus the relevant HLA type.

The germline ends are 30 bases apart after V is trimmed by 3 bases and J by 7 bases. The CDR3 runs 19 residues from the cysteine to the phenylalanine. Only the CDR3 portion is preserved as DNA: 57 bases, with reading frame beginning at the first base. For CDR1 and CDR2, the germline V gene lists MDHEN and SYDVKM. The sequencer listed for this sample is Illumina HiSeq 1500. TCRdb reanalyzed the raw reads on its own, using fastp at Q25 for trimming and MiXCR for clone calling, and kept in-frame beta chains. Rows merge per CDR3 protein into single entries with the most common DNA and genes. The sample table contains about 180,000 distinct CDR3 sequences; only one count was recorded for about a sixth of them. The ten largest clones add up to approximately 26% of the sample. A word on this clonotype: Its antigen specificity is not known. Base qualities were left out, and no much larger clone turns up one base away.

The origin of this receptor is a human donor in good health (CMV status not recorded). Some clones in this sample may be carry-over from other donors' samples. Here the chain combines TRBV28 and TRBJ1-2; the D segment could be TRBD1, given 5 matching bases. Sample: CD8+ T cells from PBMCs. The nucleotides are TGTGCCAGCAGTTTCTTGAACCCAGGGCGGCGCGGGCCAATCTCTGGCTACACCTTC. This sequence encodes CASSFLNPGRRGPISGYTF.